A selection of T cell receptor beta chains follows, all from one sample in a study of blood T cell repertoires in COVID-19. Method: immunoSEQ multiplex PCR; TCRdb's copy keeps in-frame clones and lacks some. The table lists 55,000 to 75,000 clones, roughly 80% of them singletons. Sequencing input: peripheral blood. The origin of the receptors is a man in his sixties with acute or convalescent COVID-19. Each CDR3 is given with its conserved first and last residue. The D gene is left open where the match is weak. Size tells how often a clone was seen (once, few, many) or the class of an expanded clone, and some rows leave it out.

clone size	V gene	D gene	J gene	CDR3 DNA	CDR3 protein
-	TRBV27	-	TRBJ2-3	TGTGCCAGCAGGGGGCCCGGAGATACGCAGTATTTT	CASRGPGDTQYF
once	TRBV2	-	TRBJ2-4	TGTGCCAGCAGGCAGAGTTCAGGAAAGAACATTCAGTACTTC	CASRQSSGKNIQYF
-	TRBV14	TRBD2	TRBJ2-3	TGTGCCAGCAGCCAAGGGACGACTAGCGGGCCCACAGATACGCAGTATTTT	CASSQGTTSGPTDTQYF
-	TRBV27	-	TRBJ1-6	TGTGCCAGCAGTCCCAGGGGTGGTTCACCCCTCCACTTT	CASSPRGGSPLHF
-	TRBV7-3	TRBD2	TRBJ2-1	TGTGCCAGCAGCCCAGGGACTAGCGGGAGGGGTGAGCAGTTCTTC	CASSPGTSGRGEQFF
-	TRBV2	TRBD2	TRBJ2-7	TGTGCCAGCAGTGAAGGATTGCGGGGGAGCGAGCAGTACTTC	CASSEGLRGSEQYF
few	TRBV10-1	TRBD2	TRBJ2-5	TGCGCCAGCAGTGATGGGGTAGCGGGATTTCAAGAGACCCAGTACTTC	CASSDGVAGFQETQYF
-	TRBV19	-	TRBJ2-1	TGTGCCAGTAGTATTGAGCGGCGTGAGCAGTTCTTC	CASSIERREQFF
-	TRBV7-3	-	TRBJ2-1	TGTGCCAGCAGCTCCAGCGGGTACAATGAGCAGTTCTTC	CASSSSGYNEQFF
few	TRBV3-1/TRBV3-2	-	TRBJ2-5	TGTGCCAGCAGCCAAGACACGGCGGGAACGGGGGAGACCCAGTACTTC	CASSQDTAGTGETQYF
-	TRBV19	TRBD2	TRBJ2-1	TGTGCCAGTAGTATACTAGCGGGGCCCAATGAGCAGTTCTTC	CASSILAGPNEQFF
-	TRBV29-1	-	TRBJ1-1	TGCAGCGTTTATGACACGAACACTGAAGCTTTCTTT	CSVYDTNTEAFF
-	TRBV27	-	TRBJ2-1	TGTGCCAGCAGTCCGGGACTGGAGCAGTTCTTC	CASSPGLEQFF
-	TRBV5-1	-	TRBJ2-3	TGCGCCAGCAGCGCTACTTCGGGAGATACGCAGTATTTT	CASSATSGDTQYF
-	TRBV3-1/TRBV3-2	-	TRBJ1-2	TGTGCCAGCAGCCACGGCAGAGGAGCTAACTATGGCTACACCTTC	CASSHGRGANYGYTF
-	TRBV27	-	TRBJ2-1	TGTGCCAGCAGTTTACGCCCCACAGGGAACAATGAGCAGTTCTTC	CASSLRPTGNNEQFF
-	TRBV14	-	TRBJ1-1	TGTGCCAGCAGCCAAGATCCCACAGAGACTGAAGCTTTCTTT	CASSQDPTETEAFF
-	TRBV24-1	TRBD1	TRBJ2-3	TGTGCCACCAGTGCCCCAGACAGGGGTAAAGATACGCAGTATTTT	CATSAPDRGKDTQYF
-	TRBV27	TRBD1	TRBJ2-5	TGTGCCAGCAGTTCCGTGGGGACAGGGGTTGAGACCCAGTACTTC	CASSSVGTGVETQYF
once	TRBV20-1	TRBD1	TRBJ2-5	TGCAGACTGGACAGGGGGGAGACCCAGTACTTC	CRLDRGETQYF
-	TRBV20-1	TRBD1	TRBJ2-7	TGCAGTGCTAGTCCCAGGGGGCTGGACGAGCAGTACTTC	CSASPRGLDEQYF
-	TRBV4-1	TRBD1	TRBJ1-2	TGCGCCAGCAGCCAATCCGACAGGGGGCCATATGGCTACACCTTC	CASSQSDRGPYGYTF
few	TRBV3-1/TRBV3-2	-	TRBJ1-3	TGTGCCAGCAGCCAAGATTGGTCAGGGGACACCATATATTTT	CASSQDWSGDTIYF
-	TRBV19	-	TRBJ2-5	TGTGCCAGTAGCCCATTGAACAGGCCCAATGGGGAGACCCAGTACTTC	CASSPLNRPNGETQYF
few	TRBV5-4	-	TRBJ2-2	TGTGCCAGCAGCTTGGGCTTACTAGACACCGGGGAGCTGTTTTTT	CASSLGLLDTGELFF
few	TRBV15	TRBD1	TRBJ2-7	TGTGCCACCAGCAGGACCGGGACAGGGAACTACGAGCAGTACTTC	CATSRTGTGNYEQYF
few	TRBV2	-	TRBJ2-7	TGTGCCAGCAGTTACAATGAAGCCTACGAGCAGTACTTC	CASSYNEAYEQYF
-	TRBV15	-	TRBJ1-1	TGTGCCACCAGCAGAGATGATTCAGTCCAGGCCTTT	CATSRDDSVQAF
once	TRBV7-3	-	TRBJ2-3	TGTGCCAGCAGCTTGCAGGGTATTTCGACAGATACGCAGTATTTT	CASSLQGISTDTQYF
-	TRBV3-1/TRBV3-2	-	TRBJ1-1	TGTGCCAGCAGCCAAGGGTACAGGGAGGGCACTGAAGCTTTCTTT	CASSQGYREGTEAFF
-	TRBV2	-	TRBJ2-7	TGTGCCAGCAGCCTACGAATAAGGGGGATCGAGCAGTACTTC	CASSLRIRGIEQYF
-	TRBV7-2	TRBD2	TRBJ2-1	TGTGCCAGCAGCTTAGTCGGACTAGCGGGAGGGCTAAGCTACAATGAGCAGTTCTTC	CASSLVGLAGGLSYNEQFF
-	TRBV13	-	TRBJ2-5	TGTGCCAGCAGCAAGAAAGAGGCGGAGACCCAGTACTTC	CASSKKEAETQYF
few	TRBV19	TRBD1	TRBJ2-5	TGTGCCAGTAGTATGAATGAGGGGGCAGGGGAGACCCAGTACTTC	CASSMNEGAGETQYF
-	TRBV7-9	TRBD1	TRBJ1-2	TGTGCCAGCAGCTTATCCACAGGGGTACCGGGGTACACCTTC	CASSLSTGVPGYTF
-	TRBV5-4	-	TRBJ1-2	TGTGCCAGCAGCTTGGTCGACAGTATAATTTATGGCTACACCTTC	CASSLVDSIIYGYTF
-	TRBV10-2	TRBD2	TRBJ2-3	TGCGCCAGCAGTTCTCGATTTAGCGGGAGAGGGACAGATACGCAGTATTTT	CASSSRFSGRGTDTQYF
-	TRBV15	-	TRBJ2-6	TGTGCCACCAGCAGAGATTCGGGGGCTGGGGCCAACGTCCTGACTTTC	CATSRDSGAGANVLTF
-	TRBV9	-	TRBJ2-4	TGTGCCAGCAGCGTAGGCGGGGAGAAAAACATTCAGTACTTC	CASSVGGEKNIQYF
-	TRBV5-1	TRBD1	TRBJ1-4	TGCGCCAGCAGCTCCCTACCGGACAGGGAGGAAAAACTGTTTTTT	CASSSLPDREEKLFF
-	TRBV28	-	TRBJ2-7	TGTGCCAGCAGTTTGAGGGCCTACGAGCAGTACTTC	CASSLRAYEQYF
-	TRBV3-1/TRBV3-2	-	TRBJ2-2	TGTGCCAGCAGCCGACAGGTGGACACCGGGGAGCTGTTTTTT	CASSRQVDTGELFF
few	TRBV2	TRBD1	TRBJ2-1	TGTGCCAGCAGCGACAGGGGGTCCTCCTACAATGAGCAGTTCTTC	CASSDRGSSYNEQFF
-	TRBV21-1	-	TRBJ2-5	TGTGCCAGCAGCAAGCTAGCGGGAGCAGAGACCCAGTACTTC	CASSKLAGAETQYF
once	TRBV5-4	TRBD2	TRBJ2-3	TGTGCCAGCAGCGCGGTTCGGGGGGGCACAGATACGCAGTATTTT	CASSAVRGGTDTQYF
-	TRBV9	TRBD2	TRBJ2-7	TGTGCCAGCAGCGTAGACGCGGGAGCTGGGTACGAGCAGTACTTC	CASSVDAGAGYEQYF
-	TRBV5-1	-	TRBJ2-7	TGCGCCAGCAGCTCCAGGGGTTACTACGAGCAGTACTTC	CASSSRGYYEQYF
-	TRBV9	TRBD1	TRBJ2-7	TGTGCCAGCAGCCTGGGACAGGGGATTTACGAGCAGTACTTC	CASSLGQGIYEQYF
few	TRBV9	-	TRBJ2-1	TGTGCCAGCAGCGTTCACGGTGAGCAGTTCTTC	CASSVHGEQFF
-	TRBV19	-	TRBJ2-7	TGTGCCAGTAGTTCCCAACATGACCGGGACTCCCCAAGCTACGAGCAGTACTTC	CASSSQHDRDSPSYEQYF
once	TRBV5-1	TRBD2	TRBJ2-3	TGCGCCAGCAGCTTGGAAGCGGGAGGGCCTACAGATACGCAGTATTTT	CASSLEAGGPTDTQYF
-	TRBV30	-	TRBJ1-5	TGTGCCTGGAGCGGGGGTTCCCCGAATAGCAATCAGCCCCAGCATTTT	CAWSGGSPNSNQPQHF
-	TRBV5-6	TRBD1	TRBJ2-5	TGTGCCAGCAGCATTGACAGGGGGAGACTCTTAAGGGAGACCCAGTACTTC	CASSIDRGRLLRETQYF
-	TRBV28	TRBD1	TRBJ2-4	TGTGCCAGCAGTTTACCAGGGGGCGGGAACATTCAGTACTTC	CASSLPGGGNIQYF
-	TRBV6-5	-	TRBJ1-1	TGTGCCAGCAGTTACCGAGGGGGTGACCCTGAAGCTTTCTTT	CASSYRGGDPEAFF
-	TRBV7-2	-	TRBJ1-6	TGTGCCAGCAGCTTAGCTAGCGGGCAGGCTGGTTCACCCCTCCACTTT	CASSLASGQAGSPLHF
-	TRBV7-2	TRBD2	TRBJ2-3	TGTGCCAGCAGAGGGACTAGCGGGGGGGAATACACAGATACGCAGTATTTT	CASRGTSGGEYTDTQYF
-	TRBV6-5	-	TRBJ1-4	TGTGCCAGCAGTCCCGTTACAGGCCTTAATGAAAAACTGTTTTTT	CASSPVTGLNEKLFF
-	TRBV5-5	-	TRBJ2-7	TGTGCCAGCAGCACTCCCTACGAGCAGTACTTC	CASSTPYEQYF